These T cell receptor beta chains were read from a single sample in a study of T cell repertoires in aging, cancer and after chemotherapy. TCRdb passed the multiplex PCR reads through MiXCR, listing each CDR3 protein once. Of 9,000 to 10,000 distinct CDR3 sequences detected, over 30% appear once; the ten largest clones hold approximately 3.6%. Material for sequencing was blood. These receptors were collected from a human donor in good health. Both conserved end residues are trimmed from each CDR3.

>TRBJ1-5|TRBV6-5|10
ASSYPDQPQH
>TRBJ1-1|TRBV19|13
ASSPFVTGSTEAF
>TRBJ2-2|TRBV6-4|12
ASSDTADTGELF
>TRBJ2-7|TRBV18|11
ASSEDRVGEQY
>TRBJ2-7|TRBV11-2|12
ASSLLGGRSEQY
>TRBJ1-1|TRBV4-2|12
ASSQEEGYTEAF
>TRBJ2-1|TRBV21-1|10
ASSKRGTGKF
>TRBJ2-5|TRBV10-3|9
AIRVGETQY
>TRBJ2-5|TRBV5-6|11
ASSSGGRETQY
>TRBJ2-3|TRBV4-3|9
ASSQADTQY
>TRBJ1-3|TRBV19|14
ASSIDSASSGNTIY
>TRBJ2-1|TRBV6-5|17
ASSNTGTGTSGAYNEQF
>TRBJ1-4|TRBV7-9|10
ASSGRRGKLF
>TRBJ2-1|TRBV11-2|14
ASSLELAGGYNEQF
>TRBJ2-1|TRBV6-2/TRBV6-3|14
ASSYSISRLELAQF
>TRBJ2-3|TRBV5-6|14
ASSSLMSGPTDTQY
>TRBJ2-3|TRBV29-1|11
SVGGLLTDTQY
>TRBJ1-1|TRBV20-1|13
SARQPTSANTEAF
>TRBJ2-1|TRBV6-5|13
ASSYSGSSYNEQF
>TRBJ1-6|TRBV6-1|13
ASREGQGDNSPLH
>TRBJ2-3|TRBV6-2/TRBV6-3|13
ASSYRGRYTDTQY
>TRBJ1-2|TRBV30|11
AWSVEADYGYT
>TRBJ1-1|TRBV6-5|13
ASRLLGGSGTEAF
>TRBJ1-3|TRBV12-3/TRBV12-4|12
ASSGRAFGNTIY
>TRBJ1-2|TRBV4-1|14
ASSQDRGGRTYGYT
>TRBJ2-1|TRBV7-2|14
ASSSGLAGGYNEQF
>TRBJ2-3|TRBV20-1|13
SAHRLAGSTDTQY
>TRBJ1-6|TRBV7-9|10
ASSLDPSPLH
>TRBJ2-3|TRBV11-3|12
ASSPGGRSDTQY
>TRBJ2-2|TRBV7-9|12
ASSLQKYTGELF
>TRBJ1-3|TRBV6-5|13
ASSYSITIRNTIY
>TRBJ1-5|TRBV20-1|11
SAREDGNQPQH
>TRBJ1-5|TRBV12-3/TRBV12-4|13
ASSRTGVGSQPQH
>TRBJ1-4|TRBV5-1|14
ASSLNPKGANEKLF
>TRBJ2-7|TRBV5-6|11
ASSLVFGGEQY
>TRBJ1-2|TRBV29-1|13
SVSVEGGANYGYT
>NA|TRBV15|11
ATSRQGGETQY
>TRBJ2-1|TRBV6-4|12
ASSDRAENNEQF
>TRBJ1-2|TRBV29-1|11
SVEGQADYGYT
>TRBJ2-3|TRBV7-6|11
ASSLGTGDTQY
>TRBJ1-3|TRBV7-9|11
ASSLILGNTIY
>TRBJ1-1|TRBV15|10
ASPLGRTEAF
>TRBJ2-1|TRBV9|13
ASSATGGSYNEQF
>TRBJ1-1|TRBV7-6|11
ASRAGYFTEAF
>TRBJ2-2|TRBV7-9|11
ASSPSGAGELF
>TRBJ1-2|TRBV23-1|8
ASVAWGYT
>TRBJ2-5|TRBV5-1|14
ASSLAPTLGQETQY
>TRBJ2-3|TRBV19|12
ASSIGQGTDTQY
>TRBJ1-5|TRBV19|13
ASRETGVFNQPQH
>TRBJ1-5|TRBV7-9|12
ASSPAYSNQPQH
>TRBJ1-5|TRBV21-1|14
ASIPTRERGNQPQH
>TRBJ2-3|TRBV15|12
ATSRVGTGDTQY